This T cell receptor (beta chain) was sequenced in a study of blood T cell repertoires in COVID-19 (dated by TCRdb to the early 2020s). Describing the broader study: The collaborator samples originated in the United States, Italy and Spain and spanned the acute and convalescent phases of COVID-19. The material from the prospective study consisted of cDNA or gDNA derived from T cells, B-cell-depleted T cells, or PBMCs. Subjects who had been exposed to COVID-19, were actively infected with it, or had recovered from it provided the deeply sampled blood TCRbeta repertoires that made up the dataset. The repertoires were made available in a free public database intended to serve as a resource for research on the immune response to SARS-CoV-2. Samples were obtained from the ongoing ImmuneRACE study (first 160 participants) and from about 1,300 subjects provided by 6 global collaborators. A de-identified subject ID, COVID-19 status, age in years and sex were almost always included in the sample metadata. Where available, HLA class I and class II types were taken from metadata supplied by the sample provider and were not determined by assay-based typing. Study-level results and caveats: The quantity of clinical and demographic metadata differed by source and by participant and was supplied without curation.

The immunoSEQ Assay, a bias-controlled multiplex PCR, was used to amplify TCRbeta CDR3 regions from genomic DNA. The authors' analysis ran thus. Nucleated cell counts per sample were estimated from amplification of reference gene primers within the assay. Sequence reads were collapsed and filtered to measure the absolute abundance of every unique TCRbeta CDR3 rearrangement. For each sample, productive Simpson clonality was calculated by taking the square root of Simpson's diversity index across productive rearrangements. TCRdb holds this immuneACCESS table with in-frame rearrangements only. Some clones are missing; in checked studies, unresolved V genes explain under half, and the rest has no known cause. From that table come the V and J calls and clone size; the DNA was used to work out D and trimming. For this sample the table gives some 180,000 clones, of which roughly 89% were detected only once. The ten largest clones represent around 7% of the sample.

Each collaborating institution followed its own protocols to collect whole blood in K2EDTA tubes. For TCRbeta analysis, collaborators shipped samples as frozen whole blood, isolated PBMCs, or DNA extracted from either of those sample types. CDR1 and CDR2 (MDHEN, SYDVKM) derive from the germline V gene. Inclusive of the bounding cysteine and phenylalanine, the CDR3 is 14 residues long. Just the 42-base CDR3 DNA is kept, in frame starting at base 1. V loses 6 bases at its end and J loses 0 bases; junction bases beyond the gene matches: 4. The sample holds a few counts of this clone. Which antigen it targets is not known. No per-base quality is available; no much larger clone lies one base away.

The source of this sequence is a man between 35 and 55 years old with acute or convalescent COVID-19. Sequenced material: peripheral blood. This receptor chain uses TRBV28 and TRBJ2-7; 8 nucleotides in the junction match TRBD2. The CDR3 here reads CASSIGGASYEQYF. Here is the DNA: TGTGCCAGCAGCATCGGGGGGGCCTCCTACGAGCAGTACTTC.